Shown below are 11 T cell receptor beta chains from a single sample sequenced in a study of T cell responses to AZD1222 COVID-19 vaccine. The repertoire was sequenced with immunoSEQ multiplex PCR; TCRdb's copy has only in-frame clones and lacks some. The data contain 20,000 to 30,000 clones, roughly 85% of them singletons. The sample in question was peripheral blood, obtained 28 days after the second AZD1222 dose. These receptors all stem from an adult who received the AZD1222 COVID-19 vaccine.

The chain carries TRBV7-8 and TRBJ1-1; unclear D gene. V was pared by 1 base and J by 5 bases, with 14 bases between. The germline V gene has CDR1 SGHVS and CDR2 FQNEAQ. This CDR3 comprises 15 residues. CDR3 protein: CASSLGSGLWTEAFF. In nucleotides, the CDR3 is TGTGCCAGCAGCTTAGGTTCCGGATTATGGACTGAAGCTTTCTTT.

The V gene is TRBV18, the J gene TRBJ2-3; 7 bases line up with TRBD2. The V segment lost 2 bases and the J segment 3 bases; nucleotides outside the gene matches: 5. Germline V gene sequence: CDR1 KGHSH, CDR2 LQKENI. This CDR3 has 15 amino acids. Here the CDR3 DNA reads TGTGCCAGCTCACCAATCAGACTAGCTACAGATACGCAGTATTTT. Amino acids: CASSPIRLATDTQYF.

CDR3 DNA sequence: TGTGCCAGCAGCGTATTTCGGACCGGGGAGCTGTTTTTT. Its translation: CASSVFRTGELFF. The chain has TRBV9 and TRBJ2-2; unclear D gene. With 1 base removed from V and 5 bases from J, the gap between germline ends came to 6 bases. CDR1 is SGDLS, CDR2 YYNGEE, per germline. The CDR3 covers 13 residues.

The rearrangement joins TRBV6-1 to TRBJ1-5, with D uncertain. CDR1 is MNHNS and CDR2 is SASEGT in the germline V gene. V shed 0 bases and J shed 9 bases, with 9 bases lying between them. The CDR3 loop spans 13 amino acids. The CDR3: CASSEALPMPQHF. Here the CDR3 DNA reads TGTGCCAGCAGTGAAGCGTTGCCTATGCCCCAGCATTTT.

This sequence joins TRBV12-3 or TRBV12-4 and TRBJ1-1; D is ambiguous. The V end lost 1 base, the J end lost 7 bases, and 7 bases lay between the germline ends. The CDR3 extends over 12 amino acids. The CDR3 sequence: CASSLDRVEAFF. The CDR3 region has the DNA TGTGCCAGCAGTTTAGACCGAGTTGAAGCTTTCTTT.

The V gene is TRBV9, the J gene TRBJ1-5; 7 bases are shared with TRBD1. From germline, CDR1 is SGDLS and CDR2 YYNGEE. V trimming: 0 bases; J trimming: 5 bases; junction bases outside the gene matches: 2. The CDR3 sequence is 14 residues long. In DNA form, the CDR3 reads TGTGCCAGCAGCGTAGGGCAGGGGGATCAGCCCCAGCATTTT. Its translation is CASSVGQGDQPQHF. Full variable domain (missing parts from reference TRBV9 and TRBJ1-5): DSGVTQTPKHLITATGQRVTLRCSPRSGDLSVYWYQQSLDQGLQFLIQYYNGEERAKGNILERFSAQQFPDLHSELNLSSLELGDSALYFCASSVGQGDQPQHFGDGTRLSIL.

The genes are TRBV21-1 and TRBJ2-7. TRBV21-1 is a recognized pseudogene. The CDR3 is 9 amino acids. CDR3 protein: CASSKDGDF. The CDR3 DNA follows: TGTGCCAGCAGCAAAGATGGGGACTTC.

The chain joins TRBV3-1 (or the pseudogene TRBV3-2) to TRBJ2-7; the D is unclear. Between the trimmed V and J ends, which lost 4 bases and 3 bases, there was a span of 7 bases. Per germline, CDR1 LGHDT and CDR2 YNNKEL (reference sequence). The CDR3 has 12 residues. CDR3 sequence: CASSRNVYEQYF. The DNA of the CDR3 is TGTGCCAGCAGCCGCAACGTCTACGAGCAGTACTTC.

CDR3 region: CASSKGPRNQPQHF. In nucleotides, the CDR3 is TGTGCCAGCAGCAAGGGGCCTCGCAATCAGCCCCAGCATTTT. The chain is built from TRBV9 and TRBJ1-5; TRBD1 is a possible D gene (5 bases). CDR1 and CDR2 from the germline V gene are SGDLS and YYNGEE. Trimming cost V 4 bases and J 2 bases, with 10 bases left between them. There are 14 residues in the CDR3.

CDR3 loop: CASSQEAGVGEQYF. DNA of the CDR3: TGCGCCAGCAGCCAAGAAGCAGGGGTGGGCGAGCAGTACTTC. The chain combines TRBV4-3 with TRBJ2-7, with D possibly being TRBD1 (6 bases). This CDR3 region has 14 residues. In germline, CDR1 is LGHNA, CDR2 YSLEER. The germline V and J ends were trimmed by 0 bases and 6 bases, with 12 bases remaining between them.

The CDR3, as DNA: TGTGCCAGCAGTGCTCGCCGATTCAATGAGCAGTTCTTC. It specifies CASSARRFNEQFF. The gene calls are TRBV6-2 or TRBV6-3 and TRBJ2-1; D gene ambiguous. Trimming pared 5 bases from V and 6 bases from J, leaving 11 bases between. This CDR3 contains 13 residues. The germline V gene has CDR1 MNHEY and CDR2 SVGEGT.